This T cell receptor (beta chain) stems from a study of beta chain features in type 1 diabetes. Expressed TCRB transcripts were sequenced because the entire RNA isolate underwent reverse transcription. Here immunoSEQ multiplex PCR was the method, and the copy in TCRdb shows in-frame clones only, minus some. The top ten clones hold roughly 0.038% of a sample with about 410,000 clones, approximately 15% of them seen once. Germline assignment: CDR1 MNHEY and CDR2 SMNVEV (reference sequence). This CDR3 contains 15 residues. The V and J ends lost 7 bases and 0 bases respectively, with 16 bases between them.

The sequence derives from a young man in good health. The sequencing sample was made of naive CD4+ T cells from blood. This chain connects TRBV27 to TRBJ2-7; the D is unclear. The CDR3 here is CASIRRRSSSYEQYV. The CDR3 region has the DNA TGTGCCAGCATTCGGCGGAGATCAAGCTCCTACGAGCAGTACGTC.